The rows below give T cell receptor beta chains drawn from one sample of a study of long-term antiretroviral therapy in people with HIV. Assay used: immunoSEQ multiplex PCR; TCRdb lists only in-frame clones, some missing. The table has roughly 25,000 clones, 82% seen once; the top ten hold about 5.5%. The sample consisted of unsorted PBMCs, taken 1.1 years before starting antiretroviral therapy. These receptor sequences come from a woman aged 25 to 39 with HIV. The CDR3 runs from the conserved cysteine through the conserved F or W. Fields, in order: V gene, J gene, CDR3 protein.

TRBV30	TRBJ1-1	CAWRDSQRMNTEAFF
TRBV19	TRBJ1-6	CASKEGLLNSPLHF
TRBV6-1	TRBJ2-2	CASSGGTDTGELFF
TRBV5-1	TRBJ2-5	CASSLQGASQETQYF
TRBV6-1	TRBJ1-1	CASSEQGMNTEAFF
TRBV2	TRBJ1-6	CASTKDIPGSSYNSPLHF
TRBV19	TRBJ1-4	CASSEPLGKLFF
TRBV5-6	TRBJ1-1	CASSAGSEAFF
TRBV5-1	TRBJ2-1	CASIGAGYNEQFF
TRBV27	TRBJ1-5	CASSLTGSQPQHF
TRBV14	TRBJ1-1	CASSQAPLRGNTEAFF
TRBV4-2	TRBJ2-3	CASSQDSGTDTQYF
TRBV29-1	TRBJ1-5	CSVTSTDSNQPQHF
TRBV19	TRBJ2-5	CASSDGTSGQETQYF
TRBV6-1	TRBJ2-7	CASSEGLAAAYEQYF
TRBV28	TRBJ1-3	CASSISWRDTIYF
TRBV29-1	TRBJ2-5	CSVASGTGGETQYF
TRBV6-1	TRBJ2-2	CASRNTGELFF
TRBV7-3	TRBJ1-2	CASSQGTGAGYTF
TRBV30	TRBJ1-5	CAWSDSGGQPQHF
TRBV19	TRBJ2-5	CATSGAGGYETQYF
TRBV29-1	TRBJ2-5	CSVEVTGGGIQETQYF
TRBV6-1	TRBJ1-2	CAGSGGPLGYTF
TRBV7-6	TRBJ2-1	CASSLETGWRENEQFF
TRBV10-3	TRBJ1-1	CAISESRDRGLSEAFF
TRBV5-1	TRBJ1-3	CASSAAKGITSGNTIYF
TRBV2	TRBJ1-6	CASSDGWTGDPLHF
TRBV19	TRBJ2-3	CASSIKAQTSTDTQYF
TRBV7-9	TRBJ1-5	CASSLDNQPQHF
TRBV7-3	TRBJ1-1	CASSLRGTANTEAFF
TRBV5-1	TRBJ2-5	CASSLTGRTETQYF
TRBV19	TRBJ1-5	CASSMVLGFNQPQHF
TRBV6-5	TRBJ2-7	CASSYSTLTGASF
TRBV27	TRBJ1-5	CASRSTQGARDQPQHF
TRBV15	TRBJ2-5	CATSRVSDQETQYF
TRBV25-1	TRBJ2-5	CASSEWGSKQETQYF
TRBV7-7	TRBJ2-7	CASSVSVGASEQYF
TRBV15	TRBJ2-2	CATSVTRTSGAYTGELFF
TRBV2	TRBJ2-7	CASSAVGTGTYEQYF
TRBV15	TRBJ2-7	CATSRHQGSGEQYF
TRBV10-1	TRBJ1-1	CASNWGEGTEAFF
TRBV27	TRBJ1-1	CASSLIAVNTEAFF
TRBV6-6	TRBJ1-2	CASSYLTTGINYGYTF